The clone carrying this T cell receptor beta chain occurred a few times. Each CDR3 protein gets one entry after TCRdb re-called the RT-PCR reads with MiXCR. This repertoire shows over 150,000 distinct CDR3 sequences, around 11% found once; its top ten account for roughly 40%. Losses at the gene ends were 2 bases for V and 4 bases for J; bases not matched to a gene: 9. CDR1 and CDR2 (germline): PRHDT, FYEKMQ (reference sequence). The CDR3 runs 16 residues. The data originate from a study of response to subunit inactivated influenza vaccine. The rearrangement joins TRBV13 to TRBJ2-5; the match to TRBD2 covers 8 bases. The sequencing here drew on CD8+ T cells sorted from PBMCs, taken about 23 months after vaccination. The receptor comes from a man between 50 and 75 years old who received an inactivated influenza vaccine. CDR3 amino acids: CASSLRTGGPSETQYF. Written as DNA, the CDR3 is TGTGCCAGCAGCTTACGAACGGGGGGGCCGTCAGAGACCCAGTACTTC.